The present T cell receptor beta chain was sequenced within a study of T cell responses to AZD1222 COVID-19 vaccine. The junction had 2 bases not matched to a gene; V was cut back by 2 bases and J by 5 bases. Germline values: CDR1 SGHNT, CDR2 YYREEE (reference sequence). The length of the CDR3 is 15 residues. Study results and caveats: No repertoire was sampled before or during the peak T cell response, only after it.

Points on this clone: The target antigen is unknown.

Profiled with immunoSEQ multiplex PCR; TCRdb holds only in-frame clones, not every one. The sample lists around 150,000 clones; about nine tenths were seen once. Second-dose recipients at about 4 or about 12 weeks were treated as one pooled group. This specimen consisted of peripheral blood, obtained 28 days after the second AZD1222 dose. This TCR derives from an adult who received the AZD1222 COVID-19 vaccine. The V and J genes are TRBV5-4 and TRBJ2-2, with 11 bases fitting TRBD2. CDR3 residues: CASSFLAGGTGELFF. The CDR3 DNA reads TGTGCCAGCAGCTTTCTAGCGGGAGGTACCGGGGAGCTGTTTTTT.